This record covers a single T cell receptor beta chain. The antigen it recognizes is unknown. It has no much larger one-base neighbor in the sample; base qualities were not kept. Taken with the paper, the label for time point translates to: pretreatment peripheral blood. A total of about 31 patients with locally advanced or metastatic urothelial carcinoma, treated at Memorial Sloan Kettering on a trial protocol, made up the cohort. Peripheral blood mononuclear cells were collected pretreatment and during treatment, with between 1 and 8 total time points per patient. The Qiagen DNeasy Blood extraction kit was used to purify genomic DNA from total PBMCs and tumor samples. PBMCs were collected pretreatment and during treatment, and were isolated and stored as previously described. Synthetic TCR analog templates were spiked into each PCR so that absolute template abundance could be estimated from read counts. The immunoSEQ assay was used to amplify TCRbeta CDR3 regions from genomic DNA with bias-controlled V and J gene primers. Sequencing of rearranged TCRbeta segments was performed at approximately 20X coverage. Concerning the study's data processing: Clustering was used to correct sequencing errors, and CDR3s were annotated against IMGT to assign V, D and J genes. Out-of-frame and stop-codon sequences were excluded, and only productive TCRbeta rearrangements were used in downstream analyses. Clonality was computed as one minus Shannon entropy normalized by the log of the number of unique productive sequences. Clones differing between time points or between blood and tumor were identified using Fisher's exact test with Benjamini-Hochberg correction, with an adjusted p below 0.01 applied as the threshold. TCRdb carries this immuneACCESS record with in-frame sequences only. Its versions omit some clonotypes, under half of them owing to an unresolved V gene in the studies checked, with the rest unexplained. V and J calls plus clone size are reproduced from that table; the DNA served to infer D and trimming. This sample gives tens of thousands of clones in total; roughly 82% of them show up just once. In total, the top ten clones hold approximately 6.3% of the sample.

This sample is part of a study of PD-L1 blockade in urothelial cancer (dated by TCRdb to about 2017). Regarding the research as a whole: Every patient began therapy in the mid-2010s and was given atezolizumab 1,200 mg intravenously every 3 weeks. Pretreatment tumor samples, along with matched peripheral blood serially collected before and after atezolizumab treatment, were subjected to TCR sequencing. In the same patients, pretreatment tumors underwent whole exome sequencing and RNA sequencing in addition to TCR sequencing. Durable clinical benefit was achieved by nine patients and was not achieved by 20 patients. The study was an exploratory multi-omic analysis of somatic, immune and clinical correlates of response to PD-L1 blockade with atezolizumab in urothelial cancer. Blood samples were analyzed 3 weeks after the start of treatment (second dose) and 6 weeks after the start of treatment. Pretreatment blood TCR-seq was available for about 27 patients, at least one posttreatment blood collection was obtained for about 24 patients, and tumor TCR-seq was available for about 24 patients. About 85% of the 29 patients were identified as males with urothelial cancer of bladder origin, and a prior smoking history was reported by 18 of 29 patients. Durable clinical benefit meant progression-free survival longer than 6 months, and TCR features were also tested against progression-free and overall survival. Blood samples gave a median of around 140,000 T cells and under 85,000 unique TCRs, with a median clonality of 0.080. An ECOG performance status of 0 or 1 was recorded for the patients, and 0 to 3 prior chemotherapy regimens had been received by the patients.

Overall results and qualifications from the work: Patients with durable benefit showed greater expansion of tumor-associated TCR clones in peripheral blood 3 weeks after starting treatment (n ≈ 20, p = 0.022). A pretreatment peripheral blood TCR clonality below the median was linked to improved progression-free and overall survival. Because the sample size was small (n = 29) and many of the analyses were exploratory, the results are meant to be hypothesis-generating.

The germline V gene (reference sequence) sets CDR1 to MNHNY and CDR2 to SVGAGI. V is trimmed back by 6 bases and J by 3 bases, and the junction contains 5 bases that no gene match accounts for. The CDR3, cysteine through phenylalanine, is 15 amino acids long. This entry keeps only the CDR3 DNA: 45 bases, framed from base 1. The sample consisted of PBMCs, taken around atezolizumab (anti-PD-L1) treatment. The rearrangement combines TRBV6-6 with TRBJ2-3; TRBD2 agrees with 11 junctional bases. The sequence came from a man in his 60s with urothelial cancer. The nucleotide sequence reads TGTGCCAGCAGGGGGACTAGCGGTAGAACAGATACGCAGTATTTT. The translation is CASRGTSGRTDTQYF.